These 28 T cell receptor beta chains came from one sample sequenced in a study of graft-versus-host responses after intestinal transplantation listed by TCRdb under 2021. These receptors' antigens are unknown. Libraries came from the immunoSEQ multiplex PCR assay. The table was pulled from immuneACCESS by TCRdb, which kept in-frame rearrangements only. Such tables lose some clones; where checked, under half of the loss comes from unresolved V genes, and the rest has no known cause. This sample gives tens of thousands of clones in total; roughly 90% of them show up just once. Together, the top ten hold under 0.55% of the sample. The time point label, read with the paper, signifies: cells obtained before transplantation from donor or recipient. The input for sequencing was unstimulated CD8+ T cells sorted from spleen or lymph node cells, taken before intestinal transplant. Every receptor here comes from a human donor who received an intestinal transplant.

The CDR3 bases are TGCAGCGTTGAGGGAGACAGGGTTGGAGGGTTGGACAATGAGCAGTTCTTC. This codes for CSVEGDRVGGLDNEQFF. The chain couples TRBV29-1 to TRBJ2-1; D might be TRBD1 (7 bases). CDR1 and CDR2 from the germline V gene are SQVTM and ANQGSEA. The CDR3 extends over 17 amino acids. V lost 3 bases and J lost 5, with 23 bases in between.

The chain combines TRBV12-5 with TRBJ2-1; 10 nucleotides match TRBD2. The trim removed 6 bases at V and 5 bases at J, leaving 4 bases unmatched. The CDR3 runs to 14 residues. CDR1 is LGHNT and CDR2 is FRNRAP in the germline V gene. In DNA, the CDR3 is TGTGCTAGTGGCGAGCGGGAGGGTCACAATGAGCAGTTCTTC. Its protein product is CASGEREGHNEQFF. Full variable domain (remainder filled in from reference TRBV12-5 and TRBJ2-1): DARVTQTPRHKVTEMGQEVTMRCQPILGHNTVFWYRQTMMQGLELLAYFRNRAPLDDSGMPKDRFSAEMPDATLATLKIQPSEPRDSAVYFCASGEREGHNEQFFGPGTRLTVL.

The V and J genes are TRBV29-1 and TRBJ2-7; TRBD2 might be the D (6 bases). With 3 bases removed from V and 2 bases from J, the gap between germline ends came to 8 bases. CDR1 and CDR2 (germline): SQVTM, ANQGSEA. The CDR3 length is 12 residues. This CDR3 reads CSVEEGPYEQYF. As DNA, the CDR3 is TGCAGCGTTGAGGAGGGGCCCTACGAGCAGTACTTC.

The CDR3 region has the DNA TGTGCCAGCAGCACAAGGACAGGGTATGGCTACACCTTC. Its protein product is CASSTRTGYGYTF. The chain couples TRBV5-4 to TRBJ1-2; TRBD1 matches 8 bases. The trim removed 4 bases at V and 5 bases at J, leaving 4 bases unmatched. The CDR3 is 13 residues long. Germline V gives CDR1 SGHNT, CDR2 YYREEE (reference sequence).

The chain couples TRBV4-3 to TRBJ2-7; 8 bases align to TRBD2. The CDR3 spans 17 residues. Germline CDR1 LGHNA, CDR2 YSLEER. Trimming removed 0 bases from V and 2 bases from J; junction bases left unmatched: 9. In DNA form, the CDR3 reads TGCGCCAGCAGCCAAGAGAAAGCGGGGGACGGACCCTACGAGCAGTACTTC. The encoded protein is CASSQEKAGDGPYEQYF.

The V gene is TRBV5-5, the J gene TRBJ2-1; 11 bases map to TRBD2. Germline trimming cut 1 base from V and 0 bases from J; bases unmatched to any gene: 6. Germline values: CDR1 SGHKS, CDR2 YYEKEE (reference sequence). The CDR3 loop spans 18 amino acids. The CDR3 sequence is CASSLTSGSDLSYNEQFF. CDR3 nucleotides: TGTGCCAGCAGCTTGACTAGCGGGAGCGATCTCTCCTACAATGAGCAGTTCTTC.

The V and J genes are TRBV5-6 and TRBJ2-7, with 8 bases matching TRBD2. The V gene's germline CDR1 is SGHDT and CDR2 YYEEEE. V was clipped by 4 bases and J by 6 bases; unmatched bases: 9. The CDR3 runs 14 residues. The CDR3 loop reads CASSRGGRKSEQYF. As DNA, the CDR3 is TGTGCCAGCAGCCGCGGGGGGCGGAAGTCCGAGCAGTACTTC.

This chain uses TRBV2 with TRBJ2-1, with 9 bases lining up with TRBD2. This CDR3 has 18 amino acids. The trim removed 2 bases at V and 6 bases at J, leaving 14 bases unmatched. Looked up from germline, CDR1 is SNHLY and CDR2 is FYNNEI. CDR3 nucleotide sequence: TGTGCCAGCAGTGAATTGCTTTGGCGGGAGGGCCCTCTCAATGAGCAGTTCTTC. It codes for CASSELLWREGPLNEQFF.

V is TRBV19 and J is TRBJ1-6; the D gene is possibly TRBD1 (5 bases). CDR3 size: 14 residues. The germline gives CDR1 LNHDA, CDR2 SQIVND (reference sequence). The germline V and J ends were trimmed by 0 bases and 7 bases, with 7 bases remaining between them. The CDR3 protein is CASSIDRGNSPLHF. The CDR3 nucleotides are TGTGCCAGTAGTATAGATCGGGGGAATTCACCCCTCCACTTT.

The J gene is TRBJ2-1, the V gene TRBV28; possible D gene TRBD1, 5 bases. Trimming removed 1 base at V and 6 bases at J, with 13 bases between. Germline V lookup: CDR1 MDHEN, CDR2 SYDVKM. The CDR3 extends over 15 amino acids. CDR3 nucleotide sequence: TGTGCCAGCAGTTTATACAGGAATCTAGGCAATGAGCAGTTCTTC. Protein: CASSLYRNLGNEQFF.

This clone appeared a single time. The chain joins TRBV7-8 to TRBJ2-7; 7 bases line up with TRBD1. This CDR3 comprises 14 residues. The J segment lost 3 bases and the V segment lost 5 bases, leaving 7 bases of the junction unmatched. Per germline, CDR1 SGHVS and CDR2 FQNEAQ. The CDR3 here is CASSAPRGYYEQYF. DNA for the CDR3: TGTGCCAGCAGCGCCCCCAGGGGGTACTACGAGCAGTACTTC.

This clone appeared a single time. The chain is built from TRBV18 and TRBJ1-5; D is ambiguous. Germline CDR1 reads KGHSH; CDR2 reads LQKENI. V gave up 3 bases and J gave up 7 bases, with 10 bases separating them. CDR3 size: 13 residues. The CDR3 DNA reads as TGTGCCAGCTCACCGGGCCTACCCCAGCCCCAGCATTTT. Translation: CASSPGLPQPQHF. The full variable domain, completed using reference TRBV18 and TRBJ1-5, is NAGVMQNPRHLVRRRGQEARLRCSPMKGHSHVYWYRQLPEEGLKFMVYLQKENIIDESGMPKERFSAEFPKEGPSILRIQQVVRGDSAAYFCASSPGLPQPQHFGDGTRLSIL.

The chain has TRBV30 and TRBJ2-1; D perhaps matches TRBD1 (5 bases). Germline-derived CDR1 and CDR2 are GTSNPN and SVGIG (reference sequence). The CDR3 runs 14 residues. Trimming pared 0 bases from V and 3 bases from J, leaving 9 bases between. CDR3 loop: CAWSVGAGYNEQFF. The CDR3 DNA reads as TGTGCCTGGAGTGTAGGGGCCGGCTACAATGAGCAGTTCTTC.

CDR3 region: CSVDSGYTF. In nucleotides, the CDR3 is TGCAGCGTTGACAGTGGCTACACCTTC. The chain recombines TRBV29-1 with TRBJ1-2; D is ambiguous. V lost 3 bases to trimming and J lost 7 bases, with 3 bases between them. The V gene's germline CDR1 is SQVTM and CDR2 ANQGSEA. CDR3 length: 9 residues. The whole variable domain, filled in from reference TRBV29-1 and TRBJ1-2, reads SAVISQKPSRDICQRGTSLTIQCQVDSQVTMMFWYRQQPGQSLTLIATANQGSEATYESGFVIDKFPISRPNLTFSTLTVSNMSPEDSSIYLCSVDSGYTFGSGTRLTVV.

This clone showed up just once. V usage is TRBV7-8 and J usage is TRBJ2-2; 7 nucleotides line up with TRBD1. The CDR3 loop spans 17 amino acids. In germline, CDR1 is SGHVS, CDR2 FQNEAQ. The trim removed 1 base at V and 2 bases at J, leaving 7 bases unmatched. CDR3 nucleotides: TGTGCCAGCAGCTTAGTGCGAACAGGGGTTAACACCGGGGAGCTGTTTTTT. Translating gives CASSLVRTGVNTGELFF.

This rearrangement joins TRBV5-5 to TRBJ1-3, with D maybe TRBD1 (5 bases). V lost 7 bases and J lost 4, with 12 bases in between. The CDR3 spans 13 residues. In germline, CDR1 is SGHKS, CDR2 YYEKEE (reference sequence). CDR3 DNA sequence: TGTGCCAGCCTGGGGGACTCGGGAAACACCATATATTTT. Protein: CASLGDSGNTIYF.

This chain joins TRBV27 and TRBJ2-3; 8 nucleotides match TRBD1. The CDR3 sequence is 15 residues long. After removal of 3 bases from V and 4 bases from J, the junction contained 6 bases not matched to a gene. Germline assignment: CDR1 MNHEY and CDR2 SMNVEV (reference sequence). The CDR3 coding sequence is TGTGCCAGCAGTTTGTTGGACAGGGTTGCAGATACGCAGTATTTT. This gives the protein CASSLLDRVADTQYF.

The rearrangement joins TRBV7-9 to TRBJ2-1; 9 bases fit TRBD2. From germline, CDR1 is SEHNR and CDR2 FQNEAQ (reference sequence). The trim removed 5 bases at V and 1 base at J, leaving 0 bases unmatched. CDR3 size: 14 residues. CDR3 in DNA: TGTGCCAGCAGCACTAGCGGGTCCTACAATGAGCAGTTCTTC. It codes for CASSTSGSYNEQFF.

This clone is a singleton in its sample. The chain is built from TRBV7-2 and TRBJ2-1; unclear D gene. Germline V gene data show CDR1 as SGHTA and CDR2 as FQGNSA. This CDR3 region has 14 residues. V lost 1 base and J 8 bases, leaving 12 bases between the germline ends. CDR3 residues: CASSLDPGMHEQFF. In DNA form, the CDR3 reads TGTGCCAGCAGCTTAGATCCAGGTATGCATGAGCAGTTCTTC.

This chain uses TRBV4-1 with TRBJ2-5; D uncertain. In germline, CDR1 is MGHRA, CDR2 YSYEKL. The length of the CDR3 is 15 residues. Trimming shortened V by 0 bases and J by 1 base, and 9 bases separated the two germline ends. The CDR3 loop is CASSQDVRSQETQYF. CDR3 DNA: TGCGCCAGCAGCCAAGATGTGAGGAGCCAAGAGACCCAGTACTTC.

The V and J genes are TRBV4-3 and TRBJ1-5; 8 bases line up with TRBD1. J lost 3 bases, V lost 1 base, and 2 bases had no gene match. CDR1 is LGHNA and CDR2 is YSLEER in the germline V gene. The CDR3 sequence is 15 residues long. DNA of the CDR3: TGCGCCAGCAGCCAAGTCCAGGGGGCCAATCAGCCCCAGCATTTT. It codes for CASSQVQGANQPQHF.

The V call is TRBV27, the J call TRBJ2-3, with a possible D match to TRBD2 (6 bases). The CDR3 spans 15 residues. Germline CDR1 reads MNHEY; CDR2 reads SMNVEV (reference sequence). Trimming removed 5 bases at V and 4 bases at J, with 16 bases between. The CDR3 loop is CASSPRGWGADTQYF. The DNA of the CDR3 is TGTGCCAGCAGTCCTCGGGGGTGGGGCGCAGATACGCAGTATTTT.

The V call is TRBV19, the J call TRBJ2-5; D is perhaps TRBD1 (5 bases). This CDR3 is 14 amino acids long. Trimming took 5 bases from V and 2 from J, leaving 12 bases between them. CDR1 and CDR2 from the germline V gene are LNHDA and SQIVND (reference sequence). CDR3 DNA sequence: TGTGCCAGTAGTTCAGGGAATCGTCAAGAGACCCAGTACTTC. It codes for CASSSGNRQETQYF.

The rearrangement joins TRBV28 to TRBJ2-6; D is unresolved. Deletions cut 8 bases from V and 0 bases from J, with 5 bases between. The CDR3 contains 13 residues. From germline, CDR1 is MDHEN and CDR2 SYDVKM. The CDR3 coding sequence is TGTGCCAGCTTGAGCTCTGGGGCCAACGTCCTGACTTTC. It codes for CASLSSGANVLTF.

A single count supports this clone. This chain links TRBV5-8 with TRBJ1-6; 8 nucleotides match TRBD1. V was pared by 4 bases and J by 10 bases, with 10 bases of the junction left unmatched. The CDR3 spans 15 residues. From germline, CDR1 is SGHTS and CDR2 YDEGEE. In DNA form, the CDR3 reads TGTGCCAGCAGCCGACAGGGGCAGTCTAGCTCACCCCTCCACTTT. Residues: CASSRQGQSSSPLHF.

Here the CDR3 reads CASSRAFQETQYF. CDR3 in DNA: TGTGCCAGCAGTCGTGCGTTCCAAGAGACCCAGTACTTC. The chain links TRBV7-9 to TRBJ2-5; unclear D gene. The CDR3 totals 13 residues. The germline V gene encodes CDR1 SEHNR and CDR2 FQNEAQ (reference sequence). Trimming removed 6 bases at V and 1 base at J, with 9 bases between.

This clone was seen just once. The CDR3 DNA follows: TGTGCCAGCAGCTTAGATGGAGAAAGGTGGGGCACAGATACGCAGTATTTT. Translating it yields CASSLDGERWGTDTQYF. The V and J genes are TRBV11-2 and TRBJ2-3; D is unresolved. This CDR3 comprises 17 residues. V lost 0 bases to trimming and J lost 1 base, with 14 bases between them. Germline V gene sequence: CDR1 SGHAT, CDR2 FQNNGV.

J is TRBJ2-1 and V is TRBV6-5; 7 positions agree with TRBD2. Trimming cost V 5 bases and J 9 bases; bases outside gene matches: 7. The germline V gene encodes CDR1 MNHEY and CDR2 SVGAGI. There are 13 residues in the CDR3. Written as DNA, the CDR3 is TGTGCCAGCAGTGAACGCGGGGGTGGTGAGCAGTTCTTC. Residues: CASSERGGGEQFF.